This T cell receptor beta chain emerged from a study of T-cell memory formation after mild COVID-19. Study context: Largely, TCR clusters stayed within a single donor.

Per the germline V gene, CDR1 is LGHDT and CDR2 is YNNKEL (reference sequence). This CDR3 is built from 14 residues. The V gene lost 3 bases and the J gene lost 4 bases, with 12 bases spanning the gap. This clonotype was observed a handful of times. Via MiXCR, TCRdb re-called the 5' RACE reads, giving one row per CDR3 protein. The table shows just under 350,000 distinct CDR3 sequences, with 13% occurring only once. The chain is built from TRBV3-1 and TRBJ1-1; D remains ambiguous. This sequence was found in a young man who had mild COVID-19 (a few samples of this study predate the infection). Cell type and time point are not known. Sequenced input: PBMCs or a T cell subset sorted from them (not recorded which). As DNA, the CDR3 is TGTGCCAGCAGCCATAGTACCGGTTTCACTGAAGCTTTCTTT. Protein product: CASSHSTGFTEAFF.